This TCR beta chain appears in the sequencing data of a study of PD-1 blockade in classical Hodgkin lymphoma. Study-level points and caveats: TCR diversity at baseline was reported to be reduced in newly diagnosed patients relative to healthy donors.

Details on this clone: As yet, its antigen is unknown.

TCRdb keeps only in-frame clones here, not all; method: immunoSEQ multiplex PCR. Among about 19,000 clones, about 85% were seen once, and the ten largest hold roughly a sixth. Autologous stem cell transplantation was followed by relapse in every patient, and brentuximab vedotin exposure varied. The receptor was isolated from a human donor with classical Hodgkin lymphoma. The source was peripheral blood mononuclear cells (PBMCs), collected before the second cycle of nivolumab.

The CDR3 here is CASSPGTGNYGYTF. The CDR3, as DNA: TGTGCCAGTAGTCCAGGGACGGGCAACTATGGCTACACCTTC. The chain joins TRBV19 to TRBJ1-2, with D possibly matching TRBD1 (5 bases). Germline loops: CDR1 LNHDA, CDR2 SQIVND (reference sequence). The CDR3 spans 14 residues. Trimming shortened V by 5 bases and J by 2 bases, and 12 bases separated the two germline ends.